The 4 T cell receptor beta chains presented below share a single source sample, sequenced in a study of a mutant IDH1 vaccine in newly diagnosed glioma. As for time point: week 23, last vaccination. With topical imiquimod, each dose of the vaccine consisted of 300 ug of mutant IDH1 20-mer peptide. For these receptors, no antigen is known. Assay used: immunoSEQ multiplex PCR; TCRdb lists only in-frame clones, some missing. The sample carries 50,000 to 70,000 clones, under 90% recorded once. The specimen comprised PBMCs, sampled from a glioma patient whose treatment included an IDH1 peptide vaccine. These receptor sequences come from a man between 18 and 35 years old with glioma.

The chain employs TRBV30 and TRBJ2-7, with 9 bases that match TRBD1. The CDR3 is 15 residues long. Germline assignment: CDR1 GTSNPN and CDR2 SVGIG (reference sequence). Trimming removed 4 bases from V and 4 bases from J; junction bases left unmatched: 11. The CDR3 DNA reads as TGTGCCTGGACCATACCTGGGACAGGGCCATACGAGCAGTACTTC. Its protein is CAWTIPGTGPYEQYF.

V gene TRBV4-2 combines with J gene TRBJ2-3; D possibly corresponds to TRBD1 (6 bases). Per germline, CDR1 LGHNA and CDR2 YNFKEQ. The V gene lost 0 bases and the J gene lost 0 bases, with 13 bases spanning the gap. The CDR3 spans 17 residues. The CDR3 DNA sequence: TGTGCCAGCAGCCAAGACCTCATGACAGGCAGCACAGATACGCAGTATTTT. Its translation is CASSQDLMTGSTDTQYF.

V is TRBV2 and J is TRBJ2-5; D is undetermined. V was trimmed by 1 base and J by 4 bases, leaving 13 bases between them. This CDR3 comprises 15 residues. The germline V gene encodes CDR1 SNHLY and CDR2 FYNNEI. The CDR3 is CASSEEATLGETQYF. The DNA of the CDR3 is TGTGCCAGCAGTGAAGAGGCCACCCTCGGAGAGACCCAGTACTTC.

The chain joins TRBV9 to TRBJ2-1, with 13 positions matching TRBD2. V gave up 0 bases and J gave up 2 bases; unmatched junction bases: 2. Germline V lookup: CDR1 SGDLS, CDR2 YYNGEE. The CDR3 is 17 residues long. The CDR3 region is CASSVEGTSGTYNEQFF. The CDR3 coding sequence is TGTGCCAGCAGCGTAGAGGGGACTAGCGGGACCTACAATGAGCAGTTCTTC.